The T cell receptor (beta chain) described here comes from a study of T cell repertoires in cytomegalovirus infection (dated by TCRdb to between 2018 and 2021). For the study in its entirety: Donor HLA type was relevant to the analysis, as public TCR beta signatures indicated carriage of CMV infection together with the matching HLA type.

Summary of the overall study and its limitations: Carriers of CMV infection plus the relevant HLA type were discriminated by the cumulative frequency of public TCR beta family members in the study cohort and in an independent roughly 350-donor cohort. The ex vivo response was dominated by HLA-C-restricted CMV-specific TCR beta clonotypes, which also provided the single most frequent clonotype in two of eight donors.

Via the germline V gene, CDR1 is SGHVS and CDR2 FQNEAQ. V trim: 5 bases; J trim: 2 bases; unmatched bases: 8. From the cysteine up to the phenylalanine, the CDR3 has a length of 15 residues. Only CDR3 DNA is held: 45 bases, read in frame from base 1. Worth noting for this clonotype: Its antigen is not yet known. Qualities for individual bases were not recorded, and no much larger clone is one base off.

Sequenced on an Illumina HiSeq 1500. The raw public data were reprocessed by TCRdb itself: fastp quality trimming at Q25, MiXCR clonotype calling, in-frame beta chains only. Each record represents a unique CDR3 protein, reported with the most common genes and DNA among its rows. Present in this sample are 200,000 or so distinct CDR3 sequences, approximately 30% of which were seen just once. The ten top clones hold under 35% of the sample. The sample was PBMCs. The rearranged chain carries TRBV7-8 and TRBJ2-5; TRBD1 matches 7 bases in the middle. This clonotype was sampled from a human donor in good health (CMV status not recorded). Some clones in this sample may be carry-over from other donors' samples. The CDR3 reads CASSPQGEDQETQYF. The sequenced DNA: TGTGCCAGCAGCCCCCAGGGGGAAGATCAAGAGACCCAGTACTTC.